Described below is a single TCR beta chain sequence and its context. The CDR3 loop spans 15 amino acids. Trimming removed 3 bases from V and 7 bases from J; junction bases left unmatched: 5. Germline assignment: CDR1 SGHKS and CDR2 YYEKEE (reference sequence). Some clones are missing from TCRdb's copy, which holds only in-frame ones; the method was immunoSEQ multiplex PCR. Of about 110,000 clones detected, about nine tenths appear once; the ten largest clones hold roughly 1.5%. These data originate in a study of T cell responses to AZD1222 COVID-19 vaccine. The receptor's source is an adult in good health. Here the sequenced sample was peripheral blood, taken on day 0 of AZD1222 vaccination. This sequence joins TRBV5-5 and TRBJ1-6, with 9 bases matching TRBD1. The CDR3 sequence: CASSWEGQGNSPLHF. CDR3 nucleotides: TGTGCCAGCAGCTGGGAGGGACAGGGAAATTCACCCCTCCACTTT.